The 22 T cell receptor beta chains reported below all come from one sample, sequenced in a study of T-cell reconstitution after alpha-beta-depleted transplantation in children. Preparation of the TCRbeta library involved a method that used unique molecular identifiers. TCRdb processed the PCR reads anew with MiXCR; each CDR3 protein has one entry. The repertoire has about 900,000 distinct CDR3 sequences, about 29% of them found once; the top ten carry about 28%. The sequenced sample was PBMCs, mostly from graft donor cells, obtained 360 days after TCRalphabeta/CD19-depleted stem cell transplant. These receptors were taken from a boy under two years old who had a stem cell transplant for SCID, so the T cells may come from the graft donor.

The V gene is TRBV12-3 or TRBV12-4, the J gene TRBJ2-1; 12 bases align to TRBD2. The CDR3 totals 18 residues. J lost 8 bases, V lost 6 bases, and 17 bases had no gene match. CDR3 residues: CASSRLTLASGGADEQFF. CDR3 in DNA: TGTGCCAGCAGCCGTCTCACTCTGGCTAGCGGGGGGGCGGATGAGCAGTTCTTC.

The chain couples TRBV12-3 or TRBV12-4 to TRBJ1-1; TRBD1 matches 9 bases. Trimming took 0 bases from V and 3 from J; bases not matched to a gene: 5. The CDR3 is 16 residues long. The chain's CDR3 is CASSLADRGPYTEAFF. CDR3 DNA: TGTGCCAGCAGTTTAGCGGACAGGGGCCCCTACACTGAAGCTTTCTTT.

J is TRBJ2-1 and V is TRBV6-1; the match to TRBD2 covers 11 bases. The CDR3 is 17 amino acids. Trimming removed 5 bases from V and 7 bases from J; junction bases left unmatched: 13. The germline V gene has CDR1 MNHNS and CDR2 SASEGT. The chain's CDR3 is CASSQSNLAGGGNEQFF. The CDR3 DNA is TGTGCCAGCAGTCAATCAAACCTAGCGGGGGGTGGGAATGAGCAGTTCTTC.

V and J are TRBV20-1 and TRBJ1-4; 11 bases are a match to TRBD1. Germline V lookup: CDR1 DFQATT, CDR2 SNEGSKA (reference sequence). V shed 5 bases, J shed 8 bases, and the junction held 7 bases outside the gene matches. The CDR3 is made up of 14 amino acids. CDR3 DNA sequence: TGCAGTGCTCCCGGACAGGGGGCGCGGGAAAAACTGTTTTTT. It codes for CSAPGQGAREKLFF.

The chain has TRBV5-1 and TRBJ2-3; D unresolved. Looked up from germline, CDR1 is SGHRS and CDR2 is YFSETQ. This CDR3 has 14 amino acids. Trimming pared 4 bases from V and 4 bases from J, leaving 13 bases between. The DNA of the CDR3 is TGCGCCAGCAGCCGGTGGACGGTCGCAGATACGCAGTATTTT. It specifies CASSRWTVADTQYF.

The chain uses TRBV12-3 or TRBV12-4 and TRBJ2-7; unclear D gene. The CDR3 runs 12 residues. V was trimmed by 6 bases and J by 8 bases, leaving 14 bases between them. CDR3 protein: CASSPPLGKQYF. CDR3 DNA sequence: TGTGCCAGCAGCCCGCCTTTGGGGAAGCAGTACTTC.

The chain recombines TRBV12-3 or TRBV12-4 with TRBJ2-1, with a possible D match to TRBD2 (6 bases). V lost 7 bases, J lost 4 bases, and 17 bases lay in between. The CDR3 sequence is 15 residues long. CDR3 sequence: CASTPTIRGYNEQFF. DNA of the CDR3: TGTGCCAGCACCCCAACCATACGGGGGTACAATGAGCAGTTCTTC.

This chain links TRBV7-9 with TRBJ1-2, with D maybe TRBD1 (5 bases). V lost 5 bases, J lost 2 bases, and 18 bases lay in between. Germline CDR1 SEHNR, CDR2 FQNEAQ (reference sequence). The CDR3 totals 16 residues. The CDR3 DNA reads as TGTGCCAGCAGCCCCTACCCCAGGGAGTCCAACTATGGCTACACCTTC. This codes for CASSPYPRESNYGYTF.

The chain joins TRBV9 to TRBJ1-2; D is unclear. This CDR3 contains 16 residues. Trimming took 4 bases from V and 0 from J, leaving 16 bases between them. CDR1 and CDR2 (germline): SGDLS, YYNGEE. CDR3: CASSPYGGSSNYGYTF. For the CDR3, the DNA is TGTGCCAGCAGCCCATACGGTGGCAGTTCTAACTATGGCTACACCTTC.

This clonotype was observed a few times. The V gene is TRBV20-1, the J gene TRBJ2-3; perhaps TRBD1 as D (6 bases). Germline values: CDR1 DFQATT, CDR2 SNEGSKA (reference sequence). The V end was cut by 6 bases, the J end by 6 bases, with 10 bases between. This CDR3 has 11 amino acids. The CDR3 here is CSATTGDTQYF. CDR3 DNA: TGCAGTGCCACAACAGGGGATACGCAGTATTTT.

The chain combines TRBV20-1 with TRBJ1-2; no firm D call. Between the trimmed V and J ends, which lost 0 bases and 0 bases, there was a span of 11 bases. The CDR3 runs to 15 residues. CDR1 is DFQATT, CDR2 SNEGSKA, per germline (reference sequence). The CDR3 coding sequence is TGCAGTGCTAGAGAGGAACGGCGCTCTAACTATGGCTACACCTTC. Amino acids: CSAREERRSNYGYTF.

The chain couples TRBV25-1 to TRBJ2-7; D gene unclear. The germline V and J ends were trimmed by 3 bases and 6 bases, with 9 bases remaining between them. Per the germline V gene, CDR1 is MGHDK and CDR2 is SYGVNS. This CDR3 spans 12 amino acids. CDR3 in amino acids: CASSDPRLEQYF. The CDR3 DNA reads as TGTGCCAGCAGTGATCCCCGGCTCGAGCAGTACTTC.

This clonotype has more than one count but fewer than ten. The chain employs TRBV3-1 and TRBJ1-1, with D possibly matching TRBD1 (5 bases). CDR3 length: 17 residues. Trimming left V 2 bases short and J 6 bases short, with 22 bases between. The germline CDR1 and CDR2 sequences are LGHDT and YNNKEL (reference sequence). CDR3 in amino acids: CASSQRLVGGKGAEAFF. CDR3 DNA sequence: TGTGCCAGCAGCCAAAGATTGGTGGGGGGTAAAGGCGCTGAAGCTTTCTTT.

This clonotype came up a few times. This chain joins TRBV6-4 and TRBJ1-2; unclear D gene. The CDR3 is 14 residues long. V was pared by 3 bases and J by 4 bases, with 12 bases between. The germline V gene has CDR1 MRHNA and CDR2 SNTAGT. This chain's CDR3 is CASSENPQVYGYTF. The CDR3 coding sequence is TGTGCCAGCAGTGAAAACCCTCAGGTCTATGGCTACACCTTC.

For this clonotype: Compared with germline, one end of the junction differs, possibly owing to a read error. DNA for the CDR3: TGTGCCAGCAGTTTAGAGGGAGATACGCGGTATTTT. It yields the protein CASSLEGDTRYF. V is TRBV12-3 or TRBV12-4 and J is TRBJ2-3, with D possibly matching TRBD2 (5 bases). The CDR3 consists of 12 residues.

In its sample, this clonotype was seen a few times. The rearrangement joins TRBV5-1 to TRBJ2-7, with D possibly matching TRBD2 (6 bases). The CDR3 is made up of 15 amino acids. Germline values: CDR1 SGHRS, CDR2 YFSETQ. V shed 2 bases and J shed 6 bases, with 18 bases lying between them. The CDR3 region has the DNA TGCGCCAGCAGCTTTACCGGGACGGAGGGTGGCGAGCAGTACTTC. Amino acids: CASSFTGTEGGEQYF.

The J gene is TRBJ2-1, the V gene TRBV24-1, with 7 positions matching TRBD1. Germline lookup yields CDR1 KGHDR and CDR2 SFDVKD. There are 16 residues in the CDR3. V gave up 4 bases and J gave up 4 bases; unmatched junction bases: 9. In DNA, the CDR3 is TGTGCCACCAGTGAATCGCCCTACAGGGGTTACAATGAGCAGTTCTTC. Translation: CATSESPYRGYNEQFF.

The sample holds a few counts of this clonotype. The V and J genes are TRBV12-3 or TRBV12-4 and TRBJ2-1, with D tentatively TRBD2 (7 bases). The CDR3 sequence is 15 residues long. With 3 bases removed from V and 5 bases from J, the gap between germline ends came to 14 bases. Here the CDR3 reads CASSFGRGLHNEQFF. For the CDR3, the DNA is TGTGCCAGCAGTTTCGGGCGGGGGCTGCACAATGAGCAGTTCTTC.

This clonotype appeared a few times. This chain links TRBV6-1 with TRBJ2-3; 9 nucleotides agree with TRBD2. The germline V gene has CDR1 MNHNS and CDR2 SASEGT. The CDR3 length is 16 residues. V trimming: 6 bases; J trimming: 2 bases; junction bases outside the gene matches: 9. The CDR3 DNA follows: TGTGCCAGCAGGAAAGTAGCGGGGGCTACCACAGATACGCAGTATTTT. Protein: CASRKVAGATTDTQYF.

This chain links TRBV12-3 or TRBV12-4 with TRBJ1-4; D not certain. V gave up 5 bases and J gave up 5 bases, with 15 bases separating them. The CDR3 contains 15 residues. The CDR3: CASSPDGKFNEKLFF. The CDR3 DNA follows: TGTGCCAGCAGTCCCGACGGAAAATTCAATGAAAAACTGTTTTTT.

This chain links TRBV11-2 with TRBJ2-5; 11 bases line up with TRBD2. Germline V gene sequence: CDR1 SGHAT, CDR2 FQNNGV. Germline trimming cut 2 bases from V and 5 bases from J; bases unmatched to any gene: 13. CDR3 length: 18 amino acids. The CDR3 DNA follows: TGTGCCAGCAGCTTATACACGCGACTAGCGGGGTGGGGGGAGACCCAGTACTTC. Amino acids: CASSLYTRLAGWGETQYF.

The J gene is TRBJ2-3, the V gene TRBV6-5; TRBD2 agrees at 10 bases. CDR1 and CDR2 (germline): MNHEY, SVGAGI. The V gene end was trimmed by 1 base and the J gene end by 6 bases; junction bases not matched to a gene: 16. The CDR3 spans 19 residues. The CDR3 nucleotides are TGTGCCAGCAGTTACTTTACCTGGGGCGGGGGGGGACTAGCGGATACGCAGTATTTT. This sequence encodes CASSYFTWGGGGLADTQYF.